The 29 T cell receptor beta chains below were found in one sample sequenced in a study of T-cell memory formation after mild COVID-19. Each CDR3 protein gets one entry after TCRdb re-called the 5' RACE reads with MiXCR. The sample contains more than 350,000 distinct CDR3 sequences, around 21% of which appear only once. Sequences were obtained from PBMCs or a T cell subset sorted from them (not recorded which). The source of these receptors is an adult woman who had mild COVID-19 (a few samples of this study predate the infection). Cell type and time point are not known.

This clonotype was observed a few times. The chain couples TRBV9 to TRBJ2-4; the D gene could be TRBD1 or TRBD2 (5 bases each). The germline V and J ends were trimmed by 0 bases and 4 bases, with 11 bases remaining between them. Germline loops: CDR1 SGDLS, CDR2 YYNGEE. This CDR3 contains 15 residues. CDR3 loop: CASSVAGTVKNIQYF. The CDR3 bases are TGTGCCAGCAGCGTAGCAGGGACGGTAAAAAACATTCAGTACTTC.

This clonotype appeared a few times. The gene calls are TRBV9 and TRBJ2-5; 10 nucleotides line up with TRBD2. V was clipped by 0 bases and J by 2 bases; unmatched bases: 4. CDR3 length: 16 residues. Per the germline V gene, CDR1 is SGDLS and CDR2 is YYNGEE. The CDR3 sequence is CASSVGGLAEQETQYF. The DNA of the CDR3 is TGTGCCAGCAGCGTAGGAGGACTAGCGGAACAAGAGACCCAGTACTTC.

This clonotype was detected only a few times. CDR3 region: CASTDGSSPYEQYF. Written as DNA, the CDR3 is TGTGCCAGCACAGACGGGAGTTCCCCCTACGAGCAGTACTTC. The J gene is TRBJ2-7, the V gene TRBV6-2 or TRBV6-3, with D possibly TRBD2 on 6 matching bases. Germline lookup yields CDR1 MNHEY and CDR2 SVGEGT. The CDR3 is made up of 14 amino acids. V was shortened by 7 bases and J by 2 bases, with 15 bases between the two germline ends.

This chain joins TRBV24-1 and TRBJ2-3; D not certain. The CDR3 has 12 amino acids. Germline V gene lookup returns CDR1 KGHDR and CDR2 SFDVKD. V lost 1 base, J lost 3 bases, and 1 base lay in between. CDR3 sequence (DNA): TGTGCCACCAGTGATTTTACAGATACGCAGTATTTT. Translation gives CATSDFTDTQYF.

This sequence joins TRBV5-1 and TRBJ2-7; TRBD2 matches at 12 bases. V gave up 4 bases and J gave up 2 bases; unmatched junction bases: 10. The CDR3 spans 17 residues. Germline V CDR1 and CDR2: SGHRS, YFSETQ. CDR3 in amino acids: CASSMLSGTSGPYEQYF. CDR3 bases: TGCGCCAGCAGCATGCTCTCCGGGACTAGCGGGCCCTACGAGCAGTACTTC.

The chain uses TRBV9 and TRBJ2-7, with 9 bases fitting TRBD1. Germline V gene sequence: CDR1 SGDLS, CDR2 YYNGEE. After removal of 4 bases from V and 4 bases from J, the junction contained 9 bases not matched to a gene. The CDR3 loop spans 15 amino acids. The CDR3 loop is CASSPGTGREYEQYF. CDR3 in DNA: TGTGCCAGCAGCCCCGGGACAGGGAGGGAGTACGAGCAGTACTTC.

This clonotype came up a few times. The chain links TRBV5-6 to TRBJ2-1; D is possibly TRBD1 or TRBD2 (5 bases each). Trimming removed 1 base at V and 9 bases at J, with 23 bases between. Germline CDR1 and CDR2: SGHDT and YYEEEE. The CDR3 runs 17 residues. In DNA, the CDR3 is TGTGCCAGCAGCTTGCCTGAAGTCCCAGGGAGAGTAGGTGAGCAGTTCTTC. It codes for CASSLPEVPGRVGEQFF.

This CDR3 is CASSWRMSNYGYTF. CDR3 DNA sequence: TGTGCCAGCAGTTGGAGGATGTCTAACTATGGCTACACCTTC. The chain uses TRBV27 and TRBJ1-2; D gene unclear. V lost 4 bases and J lost 0, with 9 bases in between. Germline V gene data show CDR1 as MNHEY and CDR2 as SMNVEV (reference sequence). The CDR3 sequence is 14 residues long.

This clonotype was seen more than once but under ten times. The chain couples TRBV7-9 to TRBJ2-1; D is unclear. The CDR3 runs 15 residues. Germline-derived CDR1 and CDR2 are SEHNR and FQNEAQ (reference sequence). Trimming left V 1 base short and J 4 bases short, with 11 bases between. CDR3 loop: CASSLGLVRYNEQFF. DNA for the CDR3: TGTGCCAGCAGCTTAGGCCTAGTTCGGTACAATGAGCAGTTCTTC.

This clonotype was detected ten times or more. The chain combines TRBV6-5 with TRBJ2-7; maybe TRBD2 (7 bases). The CDR3 covers 14 residues. The V gene's germline CDR1 is MNHEY and CDR2 SVGAGI. V lost 2 bases, J lost 0 bases, and 8 bases lay in between. This CDR3 reads CASSYRGGSYEQYF. The CDR3 nucleotides are TGTGCCAGCAGTTACAGGGGGGGCTCCTACGAGCAGTACTTC.

In its sample, this clonotype was seen a few times. The CDR3 region has the DNA TGTGCCAGCAGCTTAGGTGTGAGAGACCCGAATTCACCCCTCCACTTT. It yields the protein CASSLGVRDPNSPLHF. The genes are TRBV7-6 and TRBJ1-6; D gene unclear. Germline V gene sequence: CDR1 SGHVS, CDR2 FNYEAQ. Trimming cost V 1 base and J 7 bases, with 14 bases left between them. The CDR3 runs 16 residues.

V usage is TRBV5-1 and J usage is TRBJ2-1; weak D call: TRBD2 (6 bases). There are 15 residues in the CDR3. Germline assignment: CDR1 SGHRS and CDR2 YFSETQ. Trimming pared 4 bases from V and 5 bases from J, leaving 16 bases between. CDR3 sequence (DNA): TGCGCCAGCAGCATCAGCGGGCTTTCGAACAATGAGCAGTTCTTC. Translating gives CASSISGLSNNEQFF.

This clonotype turned up a few times. The chain carries TRBV23-1 and TRBJ2-5; possibly TRBD2 for D (6 bases). TRBV23-1 is assigned to the ORF class and has an uncertain function. V gave up 4 bases and J gave up 5 bases, with 20 bases separating them. This CDR3 spans 16 amino acids. The CDR3 region has the DNA TGCGCCAGCAGTCTAGAGACAGAGCGAGGGAGGGAGACCCAGTACTTC. Translated: CASSLETERGRETQYF.

The V and J genes are TRBV11-2 and TRBJ2-7; TRBD1 matches at 11 bases. The CDR3 contains 15 residues. V was pared by 4 bases and J by 2 bases, with 4 bases of the junction left unmatched. CDR1 SGHAT and CDR2 FQNNGV come from the germline V gene. The CDR3 spells CASSSPGQGAYEQYF. The CDR3 region has the DNA TGTGCCAGCAGCTCACCGGGACAGGGGGCCTACGAGCAGTACTTC.

In its sample, this clonotype was seen a few times. CDR3 coding DNA: TGCGCCAGCACCGCCCGAGCCAGGAATGAAAAACTGTTTTTT. This translates into CASTARARNEKLFF. This chain uses TRBV5-1 with TRBJ1-4; D uncertain. CDR3 length: 14 amino acids. V was clipped by 6 bases and J by 5 bases, with 14 bases between them. Germline V gene lookup returns CDR1 SGHRS and CDR2 YFSETQ.

The table lists this clonotype with many counts. V usage is TRBV20-1 and J usage is TRBJ2-2; TRBD1 agrees at 7 bases. The CDR3 runs to 14 residues. Germline loops: CDR1 DFQATT, CDR2 SNEGSKA (reference sequence). V was pared by 3 bases and J by 8 bases, with 9 bases of the junction left unmatched. CDR3 DNA: TGCAGTGCTAGTCCGACAGGGCAGATAGGGGAGCTGTTTTTT. Its translation: CSASPTGQIGELFF.

The chain carries TRBV2 and TRBJ1-5; D uncertain. The CDR3 covers 15 residues. V lost 5 bases to trimming and J lost 0 bases, with 11 bases between them. Germline V CDR1 and CDR2: SNHLY, FYNNEI. The CDR3 DNA reads as TGTGCCAGCAGTAAGAGTACGGTTAGCAATCAGCCCCAGCATTTT. It specifies CASSKSTVSNQPQHF.

The J gene is TRBJ2-3, the V gene TRBV10-3; 12 bases map to TRBD2. Germline values: CDR1 ENHRY, CDR2 SYGVKD. V lost 6 bases and J lost 0; bases outside the gene matches: 1. The CDR3 sequence is 15 residues long. The CDR3: CAISGTSGSTDTQYF. The CDR3 DNA reads TGTGCCATCAGCGGGACTAGCGGGAGCACAGATACGCAGTATTTT.

The chain couples TRBV7-9 to TRBJ2-7; maybe TRBD1 (5 bases). This CDR3 is built from 11 residues. Per the germline V gene, CDR1 is SEHNR and CDR2 is FQNEAQ (reference sequence). Trimming removed 5 bases at V and 6 bases at J, with 8 bases between. The CDR3 is CASSPRAEQYF. The CDR3 bases are TGTGCCAGCAGCCCCAGGGCCGAGCAGTACTTC. Filled out from reference TRBV7-9 and TRBJ2-7, the complete variable domain reads DTGVSQNPRHKITKRGQNVTFRCDPISEHNRLYWYRQTLGQGPEFLTYFQNEAQLEKSRLLSDRFSAERPKGSFSTLEIQRTEQGDSAMYLCASSPRAEQYFGPGTRLTVT.

CDR3: CSARDGGRQYF. The CDR3 DNA sequence: TGCAGTGCTAGAGACGGGGGGAGGCAGTACTTC. The rearrangement links TRBV20-1 to TRBJ2-7, with 7 bases lining up with TRBD2. This CDR3 has 11 residues. After removal of 0 bases from V and 9 bases from J, the junction contained 2 bases not matched to a gene. CDR1 is DFQATT, CDR2 SNEGSKA, per germline (reference sequence).

V and J are TRBV24-1 and TRBJ2-5, with D perhaps matching TRBD2 (6 bases). Germline V lookup: CDR1 KGHDR, CDR2 SFDVKD. Deletions cut 8 bases from V and 2 bases from J, with 11 bases between. The CDR3 runs 13 residues. As DNA, the CDR3 is TGTGCCACCATGCAGGGAGGACAAGAGACCCAGTACTTC. This encodes CATMQGGQETQYF.

This chain links TRBV6-5 with TRBJ2-2; 10 bases are a match to TRBD1. Germline trimming cut 0 bases from V and 5 bases from J; bases unmatched to any gene: 12. Germline CDR1 MNHEY, CDR2 SVGAGI. CDR3 size: 19 residues. In DNA, the CDR3 is TGTGCCAGCAGTTACTCGAAGTTAGTTGACAGGGGGCAGACCGGGGAGCTGTTTTTT. Amino acid sequence: CASSYSKLVDRGQTGELFF.

This clonotype has a handful of counts. V usage is TRBV7-6 and J usage is TRBJ1-2, with 9 positions matching TRBD1. V lost 4 bases and J lost 3; bases outside the gene matches: 6. The CDR3 runs 15 residues. CDR1 is SGHVS and CDR2 is FNYEAQ in the germline V gene. CDR3 sequence (DNA): TGTGCCAGCAGCTCCCCCGGGGACAGGGACTATGGCTACACCTTC. Translating it yields CASSSPGDRDYGYTF.

This clonotype was seen a few times. V usage is TRBV6-5 and J usage is TRBJ2-7, with 9 positions matching TRBD2. This CDR3 region has 15 residues. V shed 3 bases, J shed 7 bases, and the junction held 10 bases outside the gene matches. The V gene's germline CDR1 is MNHEY and CDR2 SVGAGI. The CDR3 DNA reads TGTGCCAGCAGTTATAGGGTAGCGGGAGTGGGGGAGCAGTACTTC. It codes for CASSYRVAGVGEQYF.

The rearrangement uses TRBV5-1 and TRBJ1-2, with TRBD1 matching 7 bases. The length of the CDR3 is 16 residues. Per germline, CDR1 SGHRS and CDR2 YFSETQ. The trim removed 4 bases at V and 7 bases at J, leaving 16 bases unmatched. DNA for the CDR3: TGCGCCAGCAGCCCAGGACAGGCGGGCATCCTATCTGGCTACACCTTC. Translated, it gives CASSPGQAGILSGYTF.

This clonotype was counted a few times. V and J are TRBV14 and TRBJ2-3, with D tentatively TRBD2 (6 bases). Germline CDR1 is SGHDN and CDR2 is FVKESK. The CDR3 totals 14 residues. Trimming removed 4 bases at V and 2 bases at J, with 10 bases between. The CDR3 DNA is TGTGCCAGCAGCCCGTCGGGGGTCACAGATACGCAGTATTTT. It yields the protein CASSPSGVTDTQYF.

The J gene is TRBJ2-7, the V gene TRBV6-1, with D possibly TRBD1 on 6 matching bases. This CDR3 region has 16 residues. V shed 3 bases and J shed 3 bases, with 18 bases lying between them. Germline V gene data show CDR1 as MNHNS and CDR2 as SASEGT. CDR3 sequence: CASSEVGAYFNYEQYF. The CDR3 DNA reads as TGTGCCAGCAGTGAGGTGGGGGCATACTTCAACTACGAGCAGTACTTC.

This clonotype was detected only a few times. J is TRBJ1-2 and V is TRBV12-3 or TRBV12-4; TRBD1 matches 11 bases. The CDR3 spans 15 residues. V lost 5 bases to trimming and J lost 8 bases; unmatched junction nucleotides: 10. CDR3 coding DNA: TGTGCCAGCAGTCTCCTCCGGACAGGGGGCGAGGGCTACACCTTC. It codes for CASSLLRTGGEGYTF.

Only a few counts were recorded for this clonotype. This sequence joins TRBV7-2 and TRBJ2-1; TRBD1 matches at 7 bases. CDR3 length: 18 residues. J gave up 4 bases and V 8 bases, and 20 bases lay outside the gene matches. The V gene's germline CDR1 is SGHTA and CDR2 FQGNSA. The CDR3 loop reads CASHRDSRRLTGYNEQFF. CDR3 DNA: TGTGCCAGCCACCGGGACAGTCGGAGACTAACGGGGTACAATGAGCAGTTCTTC.